These 26 T cell receptor beta chains were sequenced from one sample in a study of technical replicates of blood from a handful of donors. Generated by immunoSEQ multiplex PCR, the TCRdb table keeps only in-frame clones and is missing some. The data contain roughly 90,000 clones, about 94% of them singletons. Sequenced sample: T cells isolated from PBMCs. These receptor sequences come from a human donor in good health.

The chain carries TRBV20-1 and TRBJ2-5; D remains ambiguous. CDR1 and CDR2 (germline): DFQATT, SNEGSKA (reference sequence). The V gene lost 5 bases and the J gene lost 5 bases, with 6 bases spanning the gap. The CDR3 loop spans 10 amino acids. CDR3 in amino acids: CSAGWETQYF. The DNA for the CDR3 is TGCAGTGCTGGCTGGGAGACCCAGTACTTC.

The rearrangement links TRBV5-1 to TRBJ1-2, with 7 positions matching TRBD1. Per the germline V gene, CDR1 is SGHRS and CDR2 is YFSETQ. V shed 4 bases and J 2 bases; nucleotides not matched to a gene: 8. The CDR3 extends over 15 amino acids. The CDR3 is CASSTAGTENYGYTF. The CDR3 nucleotides read TGCGCCAGCAGCACGGCCGGGACAGAAAACTATGGCTACACCTTC.

The chain recombines TRBV19 with TRBJ2-7; D uncertain. Germline V gives CDR1 LNHDA, CDR2 SQIVND (reference sequence). CDR3 length: 14 residues. V was trimmed by 2 bases and J by 4 bases, leaving 12 bases between them. The chain's CDR3 is CASSIFPGLYEQYF. The CDR3, as DNA: TGTGCCAGTAGTATATTTCCCGGGTTGTACGAGCAGTACTTC.

The chain carries TRBV5-1 and TRBJ2-7; TRBD1 matches at 9 bases. This CDR3 region has 14 residues. Germline CDR1 SGHRS, CDR2 YFSETQ. V was pared by 9 bases and J by 2 bases, with 9 bases of the junction left unmatched. The CDR3 DNA is TGCGCCATCGAACCGGGACAGGGCCCCTACGAGCAGTACTTC. This translates into CAIEPGQGPYEQYF.

The chain is built from TRBV11-1 and TRBJ2-7; 8 nucleotides agree with TRBD1. The CDR3 totals 15 residues. Germline V gene data show CDR1 as SGHAT and CDR2 as FQDESV (reference sequence). With V trimmed by 5 bases and J by 2 bases, 8 bases remained unmatched. The CDR3 protein is CASSPRGQFTYEQYF. The DNA for the CDR3 is TGTGCCAGCAGCCCCAGGGGGCAATTTACCTACGAGCAGTACTTC. The complete variable domain, with remaining parts taken from reference TRBV11-1 and TRBJ2-7, reads EAEVAQSPRYKITEKSQAVAFWCDPISGHATLYWYRQILGQGPELLVQFQDESVVDDSQLPKDRFSAERLKGVDSTLKIQPAELGDSAMYLCASSPRGQFTYEQYFGPGTRLTVT.

V usage is TRBV6-1 and J usage is TRBJ1-5; no clear D. Trimming cost V 5 bases and J 4 bases, with 3 bases left between them. Germline V gene sequence: CDR1 MNHNS, CDR2 SASEGT. The CDR3 is made up of 11 amino acids. The CDR3 DNA sequence: TGTGCCAGCAGTATAAATCAGCCCCAGCATTTT. It encodes CASSINQPQHF.

CDR3 loop: CASSPPGGGTEAFF. The CDR3 DNA is TGTGCCAGCAGCCCCCCGGGGGGAGGCACTGAAGCTTTCTTT. This chain links TRBV9 with TRBJ1-1; D might be TRBD1 (5 bases). The V end was cut by 4 bases, the J end by 4 bases, with 14 bases between. Germline CDR1 is SGDLS and CDR2 is YYNGEE. The CDR3 consists of 14 residues.

V is TRBV30 and J is TRBJ2-2; weak D call: TRBD2 (6 bases). CDR1 is GTSNPN and CDR2 is SVGIG in the germline V gene (reference sequence). CDR3 length: 15 residues. With 5 bases removed from V and 0 bases from J, the gap between germline ends came to 13 bases. CDR3 region: CAWGGYTSNTGELFF. The CDR3 DNA reads as TGTGCCTGGGGGGGGTACACCTCGAACACCGGGGAGCTGTTTTTT.

This chain uses TRBV11-3 with TRBJ2-1, with D perhaps TRBD1 (6 bases). Germline V gene sequence: CDR1 SGHNT, CDR2 YENEEA. The CDR3 spans 15 residues. V dropped 5 bases and J dropped 12 bases, with 23 bases sitting between them. The chain's CDR3 is CASSRLGGTRPRQFF. The DNA of the CDR3 is TGTGCCAGCAGCCGGCTAGGGGGTACTCGACCCAGGCAGTTCTTC. Complete variable domain (other parts from reference TRBV11-3 and TRBJ2-1): EAGVVQSPRYKIIEKKQPVAFWCNPISGHNTLYWYLQNLGQGPELLIRYENEEAVDDSQLPKDRFSAERLKGVDSTLKIQPAELGDSAVYLCASSRLGGTRPRQFFGPGTRLTVL.

This chain connects TRBV10-3 to TRBJ2-1; 12 bases are shared with TRBD2. Germline V gene data show CDR1 as ENHRY and CDR2 as SYGVKD. The CDR3 is made up of 15 amino acids. V dropped 2 bases and J dropped 6; count of bases not matched to a gene: 2. The CDR3 sequence is CAISEPGLAGNEQFF. The CDR3 coding sequence is TGTGCCATCAGTGAGCCGGGACTAGCGGGCAATGAGCAGTTCTTC.

A remark on this clone: Other DNA sequences in the sample encode the same CDR3. V and J are TRBV6-5 and TRBJ1-2; 7 bases fit TRBD1. The germline CDR1 and CDR2 sequences are MNHEY and SVGAGI. The V gene end was trimmed by 6 bases and the J gene end by 2 bases; junction bases not matched to a gene: 9. CDR3 length: 15 amino acids. DNA of the CDR3: TGTGCCAGCAGCTATTCGAAACAGGGGAACTATGGCTACACCTTC. Protein: CASSYSKQGNYGYTF.

DNA of the CDR3: TGTGCCATCAGTGAGAGTCAGGGGATGGGGACCCAGTACTTC. This encodes CAISESQGMGTQYF. The V and J genes are TRBV10-3 and TRBJ2-5; tentatively, D is TRBD1 (6 bases). The germline V gene encodes CDR1 ENHRY and CDR2 SYGVKD. The CDR3 has 14 residues. Trimming left V 2 bases short and J 7 bases short, with 14 bases between.

In its sample, this clone was seen once. This chain links TRBV9 with TRBJ2-6; TRBD2 agrees at 7 bases. The junction had 1 base not matched to a gene; V was cut back by 2 bases and J by 2 bases. The CDR3 is made up of 15 amino acids. Germline V lookup: CDR1 SGDLS, CDR2 YYNGEE. The CDR3 is CASSVGGAGANVLTF. In nucleotides, the CDR3 is TGTGCCAGCAGCGTTGGGGGGGCTGGGGCCAACGTCCTGACTTTC.

V gene TRBV29-1 combines with J gene TRBJ2-7; TRBD2 matches 8 bases. Looked up from germline, CDR1 is SQVTM and CDR2 is ANQGSEA. The ends lost 5 bases at V and 1 base at J; junction bases unmatched: 10. The CDR3 runs to 15 residues. CDR3 in DNA: TGCAGCGTTATTAAACTAGCGGCAATTTCCTACGAGCAGTACTTC. It encodes CSVIKLAAISYEQYF.

The V gene is TRBV4-1, the J gene TRBJ2-7, with D maybe TRBD1 (6 bases). Trimming left V 1 base short and J 3 bases short, with 10 bases between. Germline V gives CDR1 MGHRA, CDR2 YSYEKL. The CDR3 is 14 residues long. The chain's CDR3 is CASSQGGQHYEQYF. The CDR3 coding sequence is TGCGCCAGCAGCCAAGGCGGACAGCACTACGAGCAGTACTTC.

The chain joins TRBV4-1 to TRBJ2-7; 9 nucleotides align to TRBD1. Germline V CDR1 and CDR2: MGHRA, YSYEKL. V shed 3 bases and J 2 bases; nucleotides not matched to a gene: 2. The CDR3 runs 14 residues. Here the CDR3 reads CASSHRTGAYEQYF. The CDR3 region has the DNA TGCGCCAGCAGCCATAGGACAGGGGCCTACGAGCAGTACTTC.

The CDR3 DNA is TGTGCCAGCAGTTTTCGGACAGGGGCGAACTCTGGGGCCAACGTCCTGACTTTC. This encodes CASSFRTGANSGANVLTF. The chain has TRBV28 and TRBJ2-6; TRBD1 agrees at 9 bases. Per the germline V gene, CDR1 is MDHEN and CDR2 is SYDVKM. The CDR3 covers 18 residues. V trimming: 3 bases; J trimming: 0 bases; junction bases outside the gene matches: 6.

The J gene is TRBJ2-7, the V gene TRBV28, with TRBD2 identical over 13 bases. The ends lost 1 base at V and 4 bases at J; junction bases unmatched: 10. Germline loops: CDR1 MDHEN, CDR2 SYDVKM. The CDR3 is 18 residues long. The CDR3 reads CASSLLGGTSGKVYEQYF. For the CDR3, the DNA is TGTGCCAGCAGTTTATTAGGGGGGACTAGCGGGAAGGTTTACGAGCAGTACTTC.

This clone was seen once. The chain links TRBV5-4 to TRBJ2-7; 9 bases align to TRBD1. Germline V gene sequence: CDR1 SGHNT, CDR2 YYREEE (reference sequence). Trimming at V came to 2 bases and at J to 6 bases, leaving 12 bases not matched to a gene. The CDR3 loop spans 16 amino acids. CDR3 loop: CASSLGAGQGLLEQYF. The CDR3, as DNA: TGTGCCAGCAGCTTAGGAGCGGGACAGGGTCTTCTCGAGCAGTACTTC.

This chain uses TRBV23-1 with TRBJ2-2, with TRBD1 as a possible D gene (6 bases). TRBV23-1 is placed among ORFs of uncertain function. Deletions cut 2 bases from V and 0 bases from J, with 10 bases between. The CDR3 sequence is 16 residues long. CDR3 residues: CASSQGRDTNTGELFF. CDR3 in DNA: TGCGCCAGCAGTCAAGGAAGGGACACGAACACCGGGGAGCTGTTTTTT.

The genes are TRBV30 and TRBJ1-5, with 7 bases lining up with TRBD1. Germline V gives CDR1 GTSNPN, CDR2 SVGIG (reference sequence). The CDR3 covers 14 residues. V gave up 2 bases and J gave up 2 bases; unmatched junction bases: 3. The CDR3 protein is CAWSLDRGNQPQHF. CDR3 DNA sequence: TGTGCCTGGAGTCTTGACAGGGGCAATCAGCCCCAGCATTTT.

The gene calls are TRBV5-6 and TRBJ1-2; 7 nucleotides line up with TRBD1. The J segment lost 4 bases and the V segment lost 7 bases, leaving 7 bases of the junction unmatched. This CDR3 has 13 residues. Germline V gives CDR1 SGHDT, CDR2 YYEEEE. CDR3 amino acids: CASQTGLSYGYTF. In DNA form, the CDR3 reads TGTGCCAGCCAGACAGGGCTCAGCTATGGCTACACCTTC.

The chain joins TRBV6-5 to TRBJ1-6, with a weak D call TRBD1 (6 bases). Germline CDR1 and CDR2: MNHEY and SVGAGI. The CDR3 spans 13 residues. Deletions cut 6 bases from V and 7 bases from J, with 10 bases between. CDR3 DNA sequence: TGTGCCAGCAGGGGACAAGAGAATTCACCCCTCCACTTT. Translation gives CASRGQENSPLHF.

This chain links TRBV4-1 with TRBJ2-4; D call uncertain. V lost 3 bases and J lost 0, with 15 bases in between. Germline values: CDR1 MGHRA, CDR2 YSYEKL. CDR3 length: 17 residues. As DNA, the CDR3 is TGCGCCAGCAGCCAGGCCCCCCCACAGATAGCCAAAAACATTCAGTACTTC. This sequence encodes CASSQAPPQIAKNIQYF.

This clone showed up just once. V gene TRBV4-1 combines with J gene TRBJ2-7; D perhaps matches TRBD2 (6 bases). CDR3 size: 13 residues. Germline V gene sequence: CDR1 MGHRA, CDR2 YSYEKL. Trimming removed 4 bases at V and 2 bases at J, with 9 bases between. The DNA of the CDR3 is TGCGCCAGCAGCCTAGCGGAGACCTACGAGCAGTACTTC. Protein sequence: CASSLAETYEQYF.

The chain joins TRBV28 to TRBJ2-3; D remains ambiguous. Germline V gene lookup returns CDR1 MDHEN and CDR2 SYDVKM. V gave up 4 bases and J gave up 6 bases, with 5 bases separating them. The CDR3 loop spans 11 amino acids. The CDR3 region is CASSSLDTQYF. As DNA, the CDR3 is TGTGCCAGCAGTTCTCTGGATACGCAGTATTTT.